These 13 T cell receptor beta chains originate from one sample sequenced in a study of blood T cell repertoires in COVID-19. Clones were sequenced by immunoSEQ multiplex PCR, and TCRdb holds only the in-frame ones, with some missing. In the table there are approximately 350,000 clones, over 80% of which are singletons. The sequencing input was peripheral blood. The origin of the receptors is a woman in her forties or fifties with COVID-19, enrolled during active disease.

The chain is built from TRBV5-1 and TRBJ2-2, with TRBD1 identical over 11 bases. This CDR3 is 14 amino acids long. Trimming at V came to 4 bases and at J to 6 bases, leaving 2 bases not matched to a gene. The germline CDR1 and CDR2 sequences are SGHRS and YFSETQ. CDR3 bases: TGCGCCAGCAGCGGACAGGGGGCTTCCGGGGAGCTGTTTTTT. Translation: CASSGQGASGELFF.

This chain uses TRBV18 with TRBJ2-7; D might be TRBD2 (6 bases). Trimming pared 1 base from V and 2 bases from J, leaving 9 bases between. CDR3 length equals 14 residues. Germline CDR1 reads KGHSH; CDR2 reads LQKENI. The CDR3 DNA reads as TGTGCCAGCTCACCACAGGCGGGAACCTACGAGCAGTACTTC. Residues: CASSPQAGTYEQYF.

The V and J genes are TRBV7-9 and TRBJ2-2, with D unclear. CDR3 length: 12 residues. Trimming pared 1 base from V and 11 bases from J, leaving 8 bases between. Germline V gene sequence: CDR1 SEHNR, CDR2 FQNEAQ (reference sequence). The CDR3 loop is CASSLVGYELFF. The CDR3 DNA follows: TGTGCCAGCAGCTTAGTGGGCTACGAGCTGTTTTTT. The full variable domain, completed using reference TRBV7-9 and TRBJ2-2, is DTGVSQNPRHKITKRGQNVTFRCDPISEHNRLYWYRQTLGQGPEFLTYFQNEAQLEKSRLLSDRFSAERPKGSFSTLEIQRTEQGDSAMYLCASSLVGYELFFGEGSRLTVL.

The rearrangement joins TRBV19 to TRBJ1-2, with D unresolved. The CDR3 extends over 14 amino acids. Per germline, CDR1 LNHDA and CDR2 SQIVND (reference sequence). The V end was cut by 5 bases, the J end by 1 base, with 11 bases between. CDR3 nucleotides: TGTGCCAGTAGTTCAGGTTATGTTAACTATGGCTACACCTTC. The encoded protein is CASSSGYVNYGYTF.

The genes are TRBV13 and TRBJ2-1; 7 nucleotides line up with TRBD2. Germline V gives CDR1 PRHDT, CDR2 FYEKMQ (reference sequence). Germline trimming cut 0 bases from V and 0 bases from J; bases unmatched to any gene: 2. The CDR3 is 16 residues long. The CDR3 DNA sequence: TGTGCCAGCAGCTTAGGCGGGAGGAACTCCTACAATGAGCAGTTCTTC. Residues: CASSLGGRNSYNEQFF.

The rearrangement links TRBV5-1 to TRBJ2-3, with D possibly TRBD1 on 5 matching bases. The germline gives CDR1 SGHRS, CDR2 YFSETQ. The CDR3 consists of 14 residues. V was cut by 1 base and J by 3 bases, with 9 bases left in between. CDR3: CASSLTTATDTQYF. The CDR3, as DNA: TGCGCCAGCAGCTTGACGACAGCTACAGATACGCAGTATTTT.

The chain uses TRBV6-5 and TRBJ1-2; 9 bases match TRBD1. V dropped 1 base and J dropped 5; count of bases not matched to a gene: 2. Germline lookup yields CDR1 MNHEY and CDR2 SVGAGI. The CDR3 covers 14 residues. CDR3 sequence reads: CASSYLDRGYGYTF. In DNA, the CDR3 is TGTGCCAGCAGTTACTTGGACAGGGGTTATGGCTACACCTTC.

This sequence joins TRBV18 and TRBJ2-2; TRBD1 might be the D (6 bases). Trimming took off 2 bases at V and 3 bases at J, with 13 bases between the two ends. Germline-derived CDR1 and CDR2 are KGHSH and LQKENI. This CDR3 contains 16 residues. CDR3 region: CASSPYPQGDTGELFF. The CDR3 DNA reads TGTGCCAGCTCACCATATCCACAGGGTGACACCGGGGAGCTGTTTTTT. The full variable domain, in which reference TRBV18 and TRBJ2-2 provide the parts outside the CDR3, is NAGVMQNPRHLVRRRGQEARLRCSPMKGHSHVYWYRQLPEEGLKFMVYLQKENIIDESGMPKERFSAEFPKEGPSILRIQQVVRGDSAAYFCASSPYPQGDTGELFFGEGSRLTVL.

This rearrangement joins TRBV7-9 to TRBJ2-3; 10 nucleotides line up with TRBD2. With 6 bases clipped from V and 1 base from J, the junction kept 7 bases outside the gene matches. CDR3 size: 16 residues. The V gene's germline CDR1 is SEHNR and CDR2 FQNEAQ (reference sequence). The CDR3 bases are TGTGCCAGCAGACACCGGACTAGCGGCGGCACAGATACGCAGTATTTT. It yields the protein CASRHRTSGGTDTQYF.

J is TRBJ2-2 and V is TRBV27, with a tentative D call TRBD1 (6 bases). CDR1 is MNHEY and CDR2 is SMNVEV in the germline V gene (reference sequence). The CDR3 consists of 14 residues. The V end was cut by 8 bases, the J end by 3 bases, with 13 bases between. CDR3 bases: TGTGCCAGCTCGGACAGATCTTACACCGGGGAGCTGTTTTTT. Its protein product is CASSDRSYTGELFF.

The chain combines TRBV30 with TRBJ1-4, with D hard to call. The V end was cut by 3 bases, the J end by 2 bases, with 7 bases between. CDR1 is GTSNPN and CDR2 is SVGIG in the germline V gene (reference sequence). This CDR3 comprises 13 residues. DNA for the CDR3: TGTGCCTGGAGGGGCAGGACTAATGAAAAACTGTTTTTT. Translation: CAWRGRTNEKLFF.

The V call is TRBV5-1, the J call TRBJ1-1; 7 positions match TRBD1. V lost 4 bases to trimming and J lost 1 base; unmatched junction nucleotides: 7. The CDR3 extends over 15 amino acids. Germline CDR1 reads SGHRS; CDR2 reads YFSETQ. The CDR3 nucleotides read TGCGCCAGCAGCGCAAGACAGGGTCAGAACACTGAAGCTTTCTTT. It codes for CASSARQGQNTEAFF. Based on the CDR3 plus reference TRBV5-1 and TRBJ1-1, the full variable domain is KAGVTQTPRYLIKTRGQQVTLSCSPISGHRSVSWYQQTPGQGLQFLFEYFSETQRNKGNFPGRFSGRQFSNSRSEMNVSTLELGDSALYLCASSARQGQNTEAFFGQGTRLTVV.

This clone has more than one count but fewer than ten. The chain is built from TRBV14 and TRBJ2-1, with 9 bases aligning to TRBD2. Trimming at V came to 5 bases and at J to 4 bases, leaving 15 bases not matched to a gene. The CDR3 spans 18 residues. Per germline, CDR1 SGHDN and CDR2 FVKESK. The CDR3 bases are TGTGCCAGCAGCGCCCATTTAGGGTCGCGGGAGGGGTACAATGAGCAGTTCTTC. Translated: CASSAHLGSREGYNEQFF. The full variable domain, rest sourced from reference TRBV14 and TRBJ2-1, is EAGVTQFPSHSVIEKGQTVTLRCDPISGHDNLYWYRRVMGKEIKFLLHFVKESKQDESGMPNNRFLAERTGGTYSTLKVQPAELEDSGVYFCASSAHLGSREGYNEQFFGPGTRLTVL.